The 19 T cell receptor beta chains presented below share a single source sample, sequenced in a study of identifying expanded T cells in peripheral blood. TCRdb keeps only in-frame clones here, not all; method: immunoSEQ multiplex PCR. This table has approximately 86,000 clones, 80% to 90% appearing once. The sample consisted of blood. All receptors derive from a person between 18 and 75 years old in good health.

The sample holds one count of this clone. For the CDR3, the DNA is TGTGCCAGCAGTCGGACAGGGGGATACAATGAGCAGTTCTTC. Encoded protein: CASSRTGGYNEQFF. This chain uses TRBV6-5 with TRBJ2-1; 10 positions match TRBD1. The CDR3 runs 14 residues. CDR1 and CDR2 (germline): MNHEY, SVGAGI. V shed 5 bases, J shed 4 bases, and the junction held 2 bases outside the gene matches.

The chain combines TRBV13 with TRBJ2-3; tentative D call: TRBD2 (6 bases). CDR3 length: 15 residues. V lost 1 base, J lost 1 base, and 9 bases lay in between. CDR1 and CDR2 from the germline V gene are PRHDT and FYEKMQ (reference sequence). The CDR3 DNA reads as TGTGCCAGCAGCTTAGCGGGAGATCGCACAGATACGCAGTATTTT. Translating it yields CASSLAGDRTDTQYF.

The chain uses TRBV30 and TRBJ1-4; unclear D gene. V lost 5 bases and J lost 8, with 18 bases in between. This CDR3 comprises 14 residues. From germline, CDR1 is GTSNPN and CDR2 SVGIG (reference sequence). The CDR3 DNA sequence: TGTGCCTGGGCCACTGGCCAGCCGGGGGAAAAACTGTTTTTT. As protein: CAWATGQPGEKLFF.

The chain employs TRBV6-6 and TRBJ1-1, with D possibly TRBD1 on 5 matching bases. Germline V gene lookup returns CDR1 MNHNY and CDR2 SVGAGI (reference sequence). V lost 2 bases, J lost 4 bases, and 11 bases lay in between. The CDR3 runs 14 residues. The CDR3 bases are TGTGCCAGCAGTTACAGTACCGGGGGCACTGAAGCTTTCTTT. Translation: CASSYSTGGTEAFF.

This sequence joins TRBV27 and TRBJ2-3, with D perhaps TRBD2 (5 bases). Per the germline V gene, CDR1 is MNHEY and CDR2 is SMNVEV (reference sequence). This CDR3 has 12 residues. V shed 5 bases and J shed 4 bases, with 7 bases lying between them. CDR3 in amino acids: CASSRGSDTQYF. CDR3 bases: TGTGCCAGCAGTCGAGGGTCAGATACGCAGTATTTT.

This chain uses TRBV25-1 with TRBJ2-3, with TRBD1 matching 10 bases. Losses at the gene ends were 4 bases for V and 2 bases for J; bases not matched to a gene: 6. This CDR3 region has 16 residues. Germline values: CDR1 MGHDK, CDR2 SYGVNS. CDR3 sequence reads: CASSARDRGATDTQYF. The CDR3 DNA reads TGTGCCAGCAGTGCCCGGGACAGGGGCGCCACAGATACGCAGTATTTT.

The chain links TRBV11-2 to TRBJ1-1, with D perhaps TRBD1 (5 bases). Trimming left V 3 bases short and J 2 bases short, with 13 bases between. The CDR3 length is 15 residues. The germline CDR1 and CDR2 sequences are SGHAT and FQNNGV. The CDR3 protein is CASSFSSQGNTEAFF. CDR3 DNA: TGTGCCAGCAGCTTCTCAAGCCAGGGTAACACTGAAGCTTTCTTT.

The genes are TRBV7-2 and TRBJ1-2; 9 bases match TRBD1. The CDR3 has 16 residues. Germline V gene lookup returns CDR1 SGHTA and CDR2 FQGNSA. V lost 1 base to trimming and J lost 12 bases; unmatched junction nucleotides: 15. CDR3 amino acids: CASSLEGQGRRGGHTF. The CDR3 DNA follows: TGTGCCAGCAGCTTAGAAGGACAGGGGCGTAGGGGGGGCCACACCTTC.

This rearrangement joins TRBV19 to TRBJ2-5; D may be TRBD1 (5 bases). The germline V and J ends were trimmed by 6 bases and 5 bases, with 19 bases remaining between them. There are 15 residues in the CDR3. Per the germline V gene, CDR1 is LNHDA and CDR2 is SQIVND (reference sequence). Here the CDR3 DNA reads TGTGCCAGTAGGGACAATCCATCAATGGCGGAGACCCAGTACTTC. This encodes CASRDNPSMAETQYF. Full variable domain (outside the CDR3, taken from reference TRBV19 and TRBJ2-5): DGGITQSPKYLFRKEGQNVTLSCEQNLNHDAMYWYRQDPGQGLRLIYYSQIVNDFQKGDIAEGYSVSREKKESFPLTVTSAQKNPTAFYLCASRDNPSMAETQYFGPGTRLLVL.

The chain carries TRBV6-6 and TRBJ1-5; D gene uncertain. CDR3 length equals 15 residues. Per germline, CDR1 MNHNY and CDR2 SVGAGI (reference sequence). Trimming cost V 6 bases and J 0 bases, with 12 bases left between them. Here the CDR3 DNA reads TGTGCCAGCAGGCCGAATCAAGATAGCAATCAGCCCCAGCATTTT. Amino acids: CASRPNQDSNQPQHF.

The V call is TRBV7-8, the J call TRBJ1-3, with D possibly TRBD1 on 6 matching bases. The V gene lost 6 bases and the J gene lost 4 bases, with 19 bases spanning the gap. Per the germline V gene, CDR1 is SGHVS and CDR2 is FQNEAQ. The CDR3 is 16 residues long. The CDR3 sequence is CASSYIATGAGNTIYF. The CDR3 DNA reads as TGTGCCAGCAGTTATATCGCGACAGGCGCAGGAAACACCATATATTTT.

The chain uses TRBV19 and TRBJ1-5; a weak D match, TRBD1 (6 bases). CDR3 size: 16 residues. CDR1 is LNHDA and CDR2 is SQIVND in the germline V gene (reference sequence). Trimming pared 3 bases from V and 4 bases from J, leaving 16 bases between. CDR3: CASSIKPGHRNQPQHF. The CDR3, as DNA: TGTGCCAGTAGTATTAAACCGGGACATAGAAATCAGCCCCAGCATTTT.

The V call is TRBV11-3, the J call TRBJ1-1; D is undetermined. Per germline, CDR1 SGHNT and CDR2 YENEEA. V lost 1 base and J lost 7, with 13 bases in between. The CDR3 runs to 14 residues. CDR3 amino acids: CASSLVREIREAFF. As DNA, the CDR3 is TGTGCCAGCAGCTTAGTTAGGGAGATACGTGAAGCTTTCTTT. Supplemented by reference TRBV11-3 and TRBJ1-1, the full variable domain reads EAGVVQSPRYKIIEKKQPVAFWCNPISGHNTLYWYLQNLGQGPELLIRYENEEAVDDSQLPKDRFSAERLKGVDSTLKIQPAELGDSAVYLCASSLVREIREAFFGQGTRLTVV.

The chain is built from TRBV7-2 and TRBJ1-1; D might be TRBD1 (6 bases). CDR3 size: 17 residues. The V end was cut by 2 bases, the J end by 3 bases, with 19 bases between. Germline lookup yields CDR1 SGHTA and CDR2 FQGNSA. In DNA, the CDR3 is TGTGCCAGCAGCTTAAGGGGGAGGAATGGGGCTGACACTGAAGCTTTCTTT. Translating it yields CASSLRGRNGADTEAFF.

CDR3 amino acids: CASSPDREAQYF. DNA of the CDR3: TGTGCCAGCAGCCCGGACAGGGAAGCGCAGTATTTT. This rearrangement joins TRBV5-6 to TRBJ2-3; 8 positions match TRBD1. The CDR3 runs to 12 residues. V trimming: 4 bases; J trimming: 10 bases; junction bases outside the gene matches: 5. Germline lookup yields CDR1 SGHDT and CDR2 YYEEEE.

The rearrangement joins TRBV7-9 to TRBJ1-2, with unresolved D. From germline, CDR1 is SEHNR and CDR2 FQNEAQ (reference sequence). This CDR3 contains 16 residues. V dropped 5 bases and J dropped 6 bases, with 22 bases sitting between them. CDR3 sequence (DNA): TGTGCCAGCAGCCCCCTGGGCGGACGCGGTGATAATGGCTACACCTTC. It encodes CASSPLGGRGDNGYTF.

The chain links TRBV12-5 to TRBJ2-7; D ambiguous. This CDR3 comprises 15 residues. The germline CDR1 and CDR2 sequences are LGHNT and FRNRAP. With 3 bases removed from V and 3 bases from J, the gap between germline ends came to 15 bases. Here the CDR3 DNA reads TGTGCTAGTGGTTTTAGAGCATGGGAAAACTACGAGCAGTACTTC. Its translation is CASGFRAWENYEQYF. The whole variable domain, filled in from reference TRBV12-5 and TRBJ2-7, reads DARVTQTPRHKVTEMGQEVTMRCQPILGHNTVFWYRQTMMQGLELLAYFRNRAPLDDSGMPKDRFSAEMPDATLATLKIQPSEPRDSAVYFCASGFRAWENYEQYFGPGTRLTVT.

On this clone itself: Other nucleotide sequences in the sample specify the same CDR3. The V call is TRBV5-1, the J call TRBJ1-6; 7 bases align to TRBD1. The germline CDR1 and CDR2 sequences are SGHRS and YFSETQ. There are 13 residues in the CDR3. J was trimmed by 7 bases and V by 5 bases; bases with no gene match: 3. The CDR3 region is CASSLQGNSPLHF. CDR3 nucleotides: TGCGCCAGCAGTCTACAGGGGAATTCACCCCTCCACTTT.

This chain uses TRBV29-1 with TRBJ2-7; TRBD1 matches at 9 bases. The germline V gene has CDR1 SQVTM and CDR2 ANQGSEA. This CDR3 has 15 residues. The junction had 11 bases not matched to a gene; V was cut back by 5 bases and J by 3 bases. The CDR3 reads CSVLFQGTGFYEQYF. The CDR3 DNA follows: TGCAGCGTTCTATTTCAGGGGACAGGGTTCTACGAGCAGTACTTC.